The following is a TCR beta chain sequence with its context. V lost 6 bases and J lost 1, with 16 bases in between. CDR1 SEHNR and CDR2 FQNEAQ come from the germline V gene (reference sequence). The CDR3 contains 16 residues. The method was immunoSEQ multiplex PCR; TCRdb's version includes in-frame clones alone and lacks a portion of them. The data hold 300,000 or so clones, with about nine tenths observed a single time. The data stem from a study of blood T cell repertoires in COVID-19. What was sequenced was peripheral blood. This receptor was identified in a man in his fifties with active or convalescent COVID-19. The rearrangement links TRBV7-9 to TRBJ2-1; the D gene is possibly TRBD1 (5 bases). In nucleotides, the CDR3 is TGTGCCAGCAGGCTGGCAGGGATAGGGTCCTACAATGAGCAGTTCTTC. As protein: CASRLAGIGSYNEQFF. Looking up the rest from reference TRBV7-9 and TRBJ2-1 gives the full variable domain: DTGVSQNPRHKITKRGQNVTFRCDPISEHNRLYWYRQTLGQGPEFLTYFQNEAQLEKSRLLSDRFSAERPKGSFSTLEIQRTEQGDSAMYLCASRLAGIGSYNEQFFGPGTRLTVL.